Listed here is a single T cell receptor beta chain. Its specificity is unknown. Absence of ophthalmopathy progression within 18 months defined stable Graves' hyperthyroidism. Patients were aged 18 to 65, had disease duration under 2 months, and had newly diagnosed hyperthyroidism. TCR beta CDR3 regions were amplified from RNA transcripts. HTBI primers were the set used in a first-round RT-PCR of the TCR CDR3. TCRdb recomputed calls from the multiplex PCR reads with MiXCR, one row per CDR3 protein. This table holds around 690,000 distinct CDR3 sequences, 15% to 20% found once. V lost 7 bases to trimming and J lost 3 bases, with 19 bases between them. The germline CDR1 and CDR2 sequences are SGHTA and FQGNSA. CDR3 size: 15 residues. This entry is derived from a study of T cells in Graves' hyperthyroidism and ophthalmopathy. Overall study findings and caveats: Researchers report that a 13 V-J model separated ophthalmopathy from stable hyperthyroidism.

The TCR was taken from a middle-aged man with Graves' hyperthyroidism. Input material: blood. V and J are TRBV7-2 and TRBJ2-7; no firm D call. Here the CDR3 reads CASTPKDEDVYEQYF. The CDR3 DNA reads TGTGCCAGCACCCCGAAGGACGAGGACGTCTACGAGCAGTACTTC. The full variable domain, in which reference TRBV7-2 and TRBJ2-7 provide the parts outside the CDR3, is GAGVSQSPSNKVTEKGKDVELRCDPISGHTALYWYRQSLGQGLEFLIYFQGNSAPDKSGLPSDRFSAERTGGSVSTLTIQRTQQEDSAVYLCASTPKDEDVYEQYFGPGTRLTVT.